This T cell receptor (beta chain) was documented in a study of post-analysis software for immune sequencing data (dated by TCRdb to the mid-2010s). Study-wide context: The recorded disease courses included relapsing-remitting, secondary progressive and progressive-relapsing multiple sclerosis, and some patients had no subtype annotation. Patient repertoires were compared against about twelve previously published healthy control repertoires from donors aged about 6 to 25 years. A subset of samples was prepared in parallel using single-end sample barcoding, then pooled and co-amplified after Illumina adapter ligation.

From the cysteine up to the phenylalanine, the CDR3 has a length of 12 residues. Only the CDR3 DNA is retained, 36 bases long and in frame from the first base. CDR1 SGHRS and CDR2 YFSETQ were looked up in the germline V gene. TCR beta repertoires were profiled from peripheral blood of over 10 young patients with multiple sclerosis to demonstrate the VDJtools post-analysis software. The patients with multiple sclerosis were children and adolescents between roughly 6 and 17 years of age. This clonotype was found many times. What antigen it recognizes has not been identified. One end of the junction varies from germline; a read error may be responsible. Receptor amplification or capture employed PCR. The sample was run on an Illumina HiSeq 2500. To reduce PCR and sequencing biases, unique molecular identifiers were built into the TCR beta cDNA libraries. Every 1 to 10 million input T cells yielded 500,000 or so cDNA molecules, meaning each molecule approximated one T cell. The same protocol used for the earlier healthy control dataset was applied to prepare and sequence the patient libraries. Samples belonging to the same batch were prepared together, multiplexed and sequenced on a shared HiSeq lane. Per the original workflow: Raw barcoded reads were processed with MIGEC, and single-read molecular identifier groups were discarded before consensus assembly and CDR3 extraction. Clonotype tables were post-analysed with VDJtools, normalizing diversity by down-sampling all datasets to the smallest sample size. Repertoire overlap clustering matched CDR3 amino acid but not nucleotide sequences to correct batch-related cross-sample contamination. The public reads were run again by TCRdb, first through fastp at Q25 and then through MiXCR, and only productive beta chains were kept. Each record represents a unique CDR3 protein, reported with the most common genes and DNA among its rows. These V and J calls are TCRdb output, not the study's own analysis. A total of 750,000 to 900,000 distinct CDR3 sequences appear in this sample, about half of them only once. 4.9% of the sample belongs to the ten largest clones.

Findings and caveats that apply to the study as a whole: Strong co-clustering of samples prepared in the same batch was shown by direct clustering with F measure, prompting a batch-effect correction. Four to six TRBV segments, including TRBV5-6, TRBV5-1 and TRBV20-1, were significantly more frequent in patients than controls. Compared with controls, multiple sclerosis patients had significantly lower normalized Chao1 diversity, a finding suggesting substantial peripheral T-cell clonal expansion. The control group was slightly older than the multiple sclerosis patient group.

This TCR came from a girl aged 10 to 17 with multiple sclerosis. Rearrangement joined TRBV5-1 to TRBJ2-7; the D gene may be TRBD1 or TRBD2, since each aligns over 5 bases. Input material: blood. The CDR3 region has the sequence CASSGTSYEQYF. In nucleotide form, the sequence is TGTGCCAGCTCAGGGACCTCCTACGAGCAGTACTTC.